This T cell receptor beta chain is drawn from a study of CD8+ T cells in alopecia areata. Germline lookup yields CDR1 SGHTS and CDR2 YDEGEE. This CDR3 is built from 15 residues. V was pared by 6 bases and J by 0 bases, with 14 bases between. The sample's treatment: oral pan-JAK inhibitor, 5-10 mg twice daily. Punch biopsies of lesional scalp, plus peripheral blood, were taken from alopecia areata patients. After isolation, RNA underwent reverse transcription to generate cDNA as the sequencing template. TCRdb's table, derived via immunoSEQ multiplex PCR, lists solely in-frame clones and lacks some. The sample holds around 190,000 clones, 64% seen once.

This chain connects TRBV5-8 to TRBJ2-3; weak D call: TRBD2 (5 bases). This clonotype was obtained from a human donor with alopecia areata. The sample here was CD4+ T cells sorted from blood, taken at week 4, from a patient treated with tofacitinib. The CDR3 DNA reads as TGTGCCAGCACCGTGGGGAGACTAAGCACAGATACGCAGTATTTT. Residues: CASTVGRLSTDTQYF.